This TCR beta chain comes out of a study of T cells in Graves' hyperthyroidism and ophthalmopathy. The study, taken as a whole, reports: Blood held most thyroid clonotypes expanded above 0.001 frequency.

This clonotype was counted only a few times. Its antigen is currently unknown. Given a much more abundant clone one base away, this may be a read error. The missing conserved phenylalanine or tryptophan at the end of this CDR3 makes a read error likely. TCR beta CDR3 region amplification was performed from RNA transcripts. Primed by the HTBI set, a first-round RT-PCR was run on the TCR CDR3. TCRdb reprocessed the multiplex PCR reads via MiXCR and lists one record per CDR3 protein. The data show approximately 430,000 distinct CDR3 sequences, 15% to 19% seen once. Newly diagnosed hyperthyroidism, duration under 2 months, in patients aged 18 to 65. The study excluded patients with uncontrolled infection, other autoimmune disease, pregnancy or lactation. Approximately 10 ml of fresh peripheral blood supplied the PBMCs. J lost 5 bases, V lost 4 bases, and 7 bases had no gene match. The CDR3 length is 15 residues. Per germline, CDR1 SGHAT and CDR2 FQNNGV.

This rearrangement joins TRBV11-2 to TRBJ2-5; 10 bases match TRBD2. The receptor's source is a woman aged 18-29 years with Graves' hyperthyroidism. Sequencing was done on a sample of blood. The CDR3 bases are TGTGCCAGCAGCTCACTAGCGGGGATACGGGAGACCCAGTACCTC. Translated, it gives CASSSLAGIRETQYL.